This T cell receptor (beta chain) was recorded in a study of radiation and T cells in renal cell carcinoma. Time point noted: baseline pretreatment blood. Treatment noted: 15 Gy SBRT to primary tumor, nephrectomy 4 weeks later. After SBRT, blood was collected at 2 and 4 weeks, plus baseline. The patient's renal cell carcinoma had clear cell pathology. The germline V and J ends were trimmed by 4 bases and 5 bases, with 24 bases remaining between them. The CDR3 is made up of 18 amino acids. Germline V gene lookup returns CDR1 SGHVS and CDR2 FQNEAQ. General study results and limits: Top tumor clonotypes rose in blood 2 weeks post-radiation, then contracted. No pretreatment tumor biopsies were available for baseline clonotypes.

The method was immunoSEQ multiplex PCR; TCRdb's version includes in-frame clones alone and lacks a portion of them. The profile shows 150,000 or so clones, roughly 90% of them singletons. With respect to this clone: What it binds is not known.

J is TRBJ2-1 and V is TRBV7-8; D perhaps matches TRBD1 (6 bases). The clonotype originates from a woman in her seventies with renal cell carcinoma. The material sequenced was blood, taken from a patient whose treatment included radiotherapy and nephrectomy. CDR3 in amino acids: CASSSPIQTGSLHNEQFF. For the CDR3, the DNA is TGTGCCAGCAGCTCCCCAATACAAACAGGGTCCCTCCACAATGAGCAGTTCTTC.